This TCR beta chain was identified in a study of blood T cell repertoires in COVID-19. Study in general: T cells, B-cell-depleted T cells, or PBMCs provided the cDNA or gDNA that served as material.

Per the original data handling: Amplification of reference gene primers provided the estimated nucleated cell counts. Sequenced by immunoSEQ multiplex PCR; TCRdb stores in-frame clones only, minus some. V and J calls and clone size follow that table, whereas D and trimming were derived from the DNA. The sample lists around 99,000 clones, almost 85% occurring once. Germline V CDR1 and CDR2: MNHEY, SVGAGI. V dropped 7 bases and J dropped 0 bases, with 11 bases sitting between them. The CDR3 spans 14 residues. Sequenced sample: peripheral blood. The sequence was obtained from a human donor in a cohort sampled during active COVID-19. This chain joins TRBV6-5 and TRBJ2-3, with TRBD2 as a possible D gene (6 bases). The CDR3 DNA reads TGTGCCAGCAAATTAGCGGCTAGCACAGATACGCAGTATTTT. Translating it yields CASKLAASTDTQYF.